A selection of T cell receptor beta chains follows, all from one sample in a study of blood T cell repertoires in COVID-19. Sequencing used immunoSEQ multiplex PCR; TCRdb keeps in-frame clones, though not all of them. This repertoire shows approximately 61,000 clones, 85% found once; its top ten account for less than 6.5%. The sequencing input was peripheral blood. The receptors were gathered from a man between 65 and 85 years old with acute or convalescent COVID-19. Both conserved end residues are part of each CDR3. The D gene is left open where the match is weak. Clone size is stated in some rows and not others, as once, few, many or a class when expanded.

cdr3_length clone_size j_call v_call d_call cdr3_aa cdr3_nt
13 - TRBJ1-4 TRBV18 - CASSPGRDEKLFF TGTGCCAGCTCACCAGGGAGGGATGAAAAACTGTTTTTT
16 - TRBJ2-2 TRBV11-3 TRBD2 CASSPTSGGGAGELFF TGTGCCAGCAGCCCGACTAGCGGGGGGGGCGCCGGGGAGCTGTTTTTT
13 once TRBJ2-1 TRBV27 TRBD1 CARPGQGGHEQFF TGTGCCAGACCGGGACAGGGAGGCCATGAGCAGTTCTTC
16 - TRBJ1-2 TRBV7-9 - CASRSLSQEGHYGYTF TGTGCCAGCAGGTCACTCTCACAAGAGGGCCACTATGGCTACACCTTC
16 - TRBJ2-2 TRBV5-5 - CASSAVPSANTGELFF TGTGCCAGCAGCGCGGTACCGTCCGCGAACACCGGGGAGCTGTTTTTT
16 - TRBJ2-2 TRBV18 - CASSSVGDSNTGELFF TGTGCCAGCTCATCGGTGGGGGACTCGAACACCGGGGAGCTGTTTTTT
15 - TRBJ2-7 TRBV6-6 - CASSPPGAYSYEQYF TGTGCCAGCAGTCCCCCAGGGGCTTACTCCTACGAGCAGTACTTC
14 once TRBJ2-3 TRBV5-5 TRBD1 CASSRTGIADTQYF TGTGCCAGCAGCCGGACAGGGATCGCAGATACGCAGTATTTT
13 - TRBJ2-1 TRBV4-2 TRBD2 CASSQDRTSEQFF TGTGCCAGCAGCCAAGACAGGACTAGCGAGCAGTTCTTC
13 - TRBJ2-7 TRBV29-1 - CSVEVLTPYEQYF TGCAGCGTTGAAGTCCTCACACCCTACGAGCAGTACTTC
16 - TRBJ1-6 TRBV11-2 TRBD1 CASTGQGYSYNSPLHF TGTGCCAGCACAGGACAGGGATACTCCTATAATTCACCCCTCCACTTT
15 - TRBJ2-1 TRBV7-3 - CASSLTQGSYNEQFF TGTGCCAGCAGCTTAACGCAGGGTTCCTACAATGAGCAGTTCTTC
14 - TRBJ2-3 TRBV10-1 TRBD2 CASSSGGTTDTQYF TGCGCCAGCAGTAGCGGGGGGACCACAGATACGCAGTATTTT
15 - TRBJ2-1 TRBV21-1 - CASSIQAGGRLEQFF TGTGCCAGCAGCATCCAAGCGGGGGGCCGATTGGAGCAGTTCTTC
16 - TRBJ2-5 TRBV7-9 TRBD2 CASSLDLAGGKETQYF TGTGCCAGCAGCTTAGATCTAGCGGGGGGCAAAGAGACCCAGTACTTC
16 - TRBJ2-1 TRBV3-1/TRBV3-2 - CASSQGQGLGYNEQFF TGTGCCAGCAGCCAAGGTCAGGGGCTTGGTTACAATGAGCAGTTCTTC
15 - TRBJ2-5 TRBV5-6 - CASSFRTGPEGTQYF TGTGCCAGCAGCTTCCGGACAGGTCCGGAGGGGACCCAGTACTTC
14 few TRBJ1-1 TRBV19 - CASSPQGYRTEAFF TGTGCCAGTAGTCCTCAGGGATATAGGACTGAAGCTTTCTTT
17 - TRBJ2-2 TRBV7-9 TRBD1 CASSLGQGVEDTGELFF TGTGCCAGCAGCTTAGGACAGGGGGTCGAGGACACCGGGGAGCTGTTTTTT
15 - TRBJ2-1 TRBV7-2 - CASSLVGSSYNEQFF TGTGCCAGCAGCTTAGTGGGCAGCTCCTACAATGAGCAGTTCTTC
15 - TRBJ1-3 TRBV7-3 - CASSLTGGYGNTIYF TGTGCCAGCAGCTTAACGGGAGGATACGGAAACACCATATATTTT
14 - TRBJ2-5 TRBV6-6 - CASSPLRIQETQYF TGTGCCAGCAGTCCCCTCAGGATCCAAGAGACCCAGTACTTC
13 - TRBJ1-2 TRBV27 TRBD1 CASSQDRVGGYTF TGTGCCAGCAGTCAGGACAGGGTCGGTGGCTACACCTTC
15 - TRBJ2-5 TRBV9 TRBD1 CASDRGTGGGETQYF TGTGCCAGCGACCGGGGGACAGGGGGTGGAGAGACCCAGTACTTC
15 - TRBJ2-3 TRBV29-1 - CSVDRGKRATDTQYF TGCAGCGTTGACCGGGGAAAGAGGGCCACAGATACGCAGTATTTT
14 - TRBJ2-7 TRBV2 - CASSLSGYSYEQYF TGTGCCAGCAGTCTCTCAGGATACTCCTACGAGCAGTACTTC
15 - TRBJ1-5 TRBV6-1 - CASSEDYRDSSTQHF TGTGCCAGCAGTGAAGACTACAGGGATAGTTCGACCCAGCATTTT
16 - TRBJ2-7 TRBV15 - CATSRDGGPYSYEQYF TGTGCCACCAGCAGAGATGGCGGGCCGTACTCCTACGAGCAGTACTTC
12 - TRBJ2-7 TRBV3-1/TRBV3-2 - CASSQGGREQYF TGTGCCAGCAGCCAAGGCGGGCGAGAGCAGTACTTC
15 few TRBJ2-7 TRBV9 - CASSVAANRAYEQYF TGTGCCAGCAGCGTAGCGGCCAACAGGGCCTACGAGCAGTACTTC
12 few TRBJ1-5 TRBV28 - CASYRVAQPQHF TGTGCCAGCTACCGGGTCGCTCAGCCCCAGCATTTT
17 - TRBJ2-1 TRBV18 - CASSPRGGRGMYNEQFF TGTGCCAGCTCACCACGGGGTGGACGGGGTATGTACAATGAGCAGTTCTTC
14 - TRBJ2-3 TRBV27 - CASSLQGSTDTQYF TGTGCCAGCAGTTTACAGGGTTCCACAGATACGCAGTATTTT
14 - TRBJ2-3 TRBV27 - CASGIQRSTDTQYF TGTGCCAGCGGAATTCAGAGGAGCACAGATACGCAGTATTTT
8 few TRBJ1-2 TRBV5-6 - CASSLLRW TGTGCCAGCAGCTTACTCAGGTGG
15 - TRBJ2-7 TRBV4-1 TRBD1 CASSPPGTVVYEQYF TGCGCCAGCAGCCCTCCCGGGACAGTCGTCTACGAGCAGTACTTC